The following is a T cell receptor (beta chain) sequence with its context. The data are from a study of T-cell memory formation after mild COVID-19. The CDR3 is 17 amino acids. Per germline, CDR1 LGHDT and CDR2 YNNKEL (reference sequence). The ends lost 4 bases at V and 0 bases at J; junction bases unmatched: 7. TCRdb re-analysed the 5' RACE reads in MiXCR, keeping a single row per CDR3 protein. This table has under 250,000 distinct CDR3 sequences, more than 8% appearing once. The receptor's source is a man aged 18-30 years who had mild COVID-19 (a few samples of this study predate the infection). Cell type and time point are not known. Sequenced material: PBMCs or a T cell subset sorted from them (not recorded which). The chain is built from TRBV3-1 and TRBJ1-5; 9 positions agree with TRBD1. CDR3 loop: CASSLEDRGYSNQPQHF. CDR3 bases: TGTGCCAGCAGCCTCGAGGACAGGGGATATAGCAATCAGCCCCAGCATTTT.